This T cell receptor beta chain was sequenced for a study of CD8+CD57+ T cells in acquired aplastic anemia. The V end lost 2 bases, the J end lost 10 bases, and 11 bases lay between the germline ends. CDR3 size: 12 residues. Looked up from germline, CDR1 is SGHVS and CDR2 is FQNEAQ. In patients chosen for sequencing, flow cytometry had shown CD8+CD57+ cell expansion. Researchers used genomic DNA as the template to profile TCR beta VDJ and CDR3. Each CDR3 protein gets one entry after TCRdb re-called the reads with MiXCR. The table records roughly 100,000 distinct CDR3 sequences, approximately 73% of them present only once. There are a few counts of this clonotype.

The clonotype originates from a human donor with aplastic anemia. J is TRBJ1-1 and V is TRBV7-8; no definite D call. Sequencing was performed on sorted CD4+, CD8+, or CD8+CD57+ T cells (not recorded which) from PBMCs. As DNA, the CDR3 is TGTGCCAGCAGCTTAATTATGGTTGGAGCTTTCTTT. Protein: CASSLIMVGAFF.